These T cell receptor beta chains were read from a single sample in a study of blood T cell repertoires in COVID-19. Profiled with immunoSEQ multiplex PCR; TCRdb holds only in-frame clones, not every one. This repertoire shows under 250,000 clones, over 90% found once; its top ten account for around 0.83%. Specimen: peripheral blood. These receptors were taken from a man aged 25-45 years with COVID-19, enrolled during active disease. The CDR3 runs from the conserved cysteine through the conserved F or W. A D gene is named only where the DNA matches it firmly. Expanded clones get a size class; other rows say once, few or many, or leave the size out.

j_call | d_call | clone_size | v_call | cdr3_aa | cdr3_nt
TRBJ1-5 | TRBD1 | . | TRBV19 | CASSTRTGDVGQPQHF | TGTGCCAGTAGTACCCGGACAGGGGATGTTGGACAGCCCCAGCATTTT
TRBJ2-2 | TRBD1 | . | TRBV5-1 | CASSQGQGTNTGELFF | TGCGCCAGCAGCCAAGGACAGGGAACGAACACCGGGGAGCTGTTTTTT
TRBJ2-2 | . | . | TRBV15 | CAIRGGGTGELFF | TGTGCCATTCGAGGGGGAGGGACCGGGGAGCTGTTTTTT
TRBJ1-5 | TRBD1 | . | TRBV7-6 | CASSPGQGSNQPQHF | TGTGCCAGCAGCCCAGGACAGGGTAGCAATCAGCCCCAGCATTTT
TRBJ2-5 | TRBD2 | . | TRBV5-1 | CASSLLAGGQETQYF | TGCGCCAGCAGCTTGCTAGCGGGGGGCCAAGAGACCCAGTACTTC
TRBJ1-2 | TRBD1 | once | TRBV18 | CASSPIEQGSYGYTF | TGTGCCAGCTCACCAATCGAACAGGGGAGCTATGGCTACACCTTC
TRBJ1-5 | . | . | TRBV18 | CASSQTRPGNQPQHF | TGTGCCAGCTCTCAAACCAGGCCAGGCAATCAGCCCCAGCATTTT
TRBJ2-1 | TRBD1 | once | TRBV3-1/TRBV3-2 | CASSLTGVGYNEQFF | TGTGCCAGCTCCTTAACAGGGGTGGGCTACAATGAGCAGTTCTTC
TRBJ2-5 | . | . | TRBV6-1 | CASSEARETQYF | TGTGCCAGCAGTGAAGCACGGGAGACCCAGTACTTC
TRBJ2-7 | TRBD1 | . | TRBV6-2/TRBV6-3 | CASSFEDRGLGYEQYF | TGTGCCAGCAGTTTCGAGGACAGGGGGCTAGGGTACGAGCAGTACTTC
TRBJ2-6 | . | . | TRBV27 | CASSFSSSGANVLTF | TGTGCCAGCAGTTTTAGTAGCTCTGGGGCCAACGTCCTGACTTTC
TRBJ1-5 | . | . | TRBV5-1 | CASSLGSGVQPQHF | TGCGCCAGCAGCTTGGGGTCAGGGGTCCAGCCCCAGCATTTT
TRBJ1-6 | TRBD1 | few | TRBV19 | CASSIQIDRDNSPLHF | TGTGCCAGTAGTATCCAAATCGACAGGGATAATTCACCCCTCCACTTT
TRBJ1-3 | . | . | TRBV3-1/TRBV3-2 | CASSPGLAGSGNTIYF | TGTGCCAGCAGCCCAGGCCTGGCAGGGTCTGGAAACACCATATATTTT
TRBJ1-5 | . | . | TRBV5-4 | CASSFLGAGNSNQPQHF | TGTGCCAGCAGCTTTTTGGGGGCCGGGAATAGCAATCAGCCCCAGCATTTT
TRBJ2-2 | . | . | TRBV10-3 | CAISVAAGEFGELFF | TGTGCCATCAGTGTCGCGGCAGGGGAGTTCGGGGAGCTGTTTTTT
TRBJ2-1 | TRBD2 | . | TRBV6-2/TRBV6-3 | CASSYSWRGVSYNEQFF | TGTGCCAGCAGTTATTCATGGCGGGGGGTCTCCTACAATGAGCAGTTCTTC
TRBJ2-1 | TRBD2 | . | TRBV7-6 | CASSFETSGGGEQFF | TGTGCCAGCAGCTTTGAAACTAGCGGGGGTGGTGAGCAGTTCTTC
TRBJ1-6 | . | . | TRBV3-1/TRBV3-2 | CASSQPASSYNSPLHF | TGTGCCAGCAGCCAACCTGCTAGCTCCTATAATTCACCCCTCCACTTT
TRBJ2-1 | TRBD2 | . | TRBV7-9 | CASSPTGGDEQFF | TGTGCCAGCAGCCCCACCGGGGGGGATGAGCAGTTCTTC
TRBJ2-7 | TRBD2 | . | TRBV4-2 | CASSQGGGTYEQYF | TGTGCCAGCAGCCAAGGGGGGGGGACCTACGAGCAGTACTTC
TRBJ1-2 | . | . | TRBV30 | CAWSPFGGYTF | TGTGCCTGGAGCCCTTTCGGTGGCTACACCTTC
TRBJ2-1 | TRBD2 | once | TRBV14 | CASSPQTWTRERFF | TGTGCCAGCAGCCCCCAAACGTGGACTAGGGAGCGGTTCTTC
TRBJ1-1 | . | . | TRBV12-3/TRBV12-4 | CASSPSSGTEAFF | TGTGCCAGCAGTCCCTCCTCGGGCACTGAAGCTTTCTTT
TRBJ2-1 | TRBD2 | . | TRBV4-1 | CASSQLGGTSPYNEQFF | TGCGCCAGCAGCCAACTGGGTGGGACTAGCCCCTACAATGAGCAGTTCTTC
TRBJ1-5 | TRBD1 | few | TRBV19 | CASSIGGGIQPQHF | TGTGCCAGTAGTATAGGAGGGGGCATTCAGCCCCAGCATTTT
TRBJ1-2 | . | few | TRBV11-2 | CASSLDLSNYGYTF | TGTGCCAGCAGCTTAGATCTCTCTAACTATGGCTACACCTTC
TRBJ1-2 | TRBD1 | . | TRBV6-5 | CASSKDRGGYGYTF | TGTGCCAGCAGTAAGGACAGGGGTGGCTATGGCTACACCTTC
TRBJ1-5 | TRBD1 | . | TRBV6-4 | CASSDSNSRDRGNQPQHF | TGTGCCAGCAGTGACTCGAACTCCCGGGACAGGGGAAATCAGCCCCAGCATTTT
TRBJ1-2 | . | . | TRBV7-2 | CASSSQGLSYGYTF | TGTGCCAGCAGCTCACAGGGTCTAAGCTATGGCTACACCTTC
TRBJ1-6 | . | . | TRBV10-3 | CAISQDENNSPLHF | TGTGCCATCAGCCAGGATGAAAATAATTCACCCCTCCACTTT
TRBJ1-4 | TRBD1 | . | TRBV29-1 | CSYSGRGDEKLFF | TGCAGCTACTCAGGCAGGGGGGATGAAAAACTGTTTTTT
TRBJ2-3 | . | . | TRBV11-3 | CASSSGDTDTQYF | TGTGCCAGCAGCTCCGGGGACACAGATACGCAGTATTTT
TRBJ1-1 | . | . | TRBV10-2 | CASTNYGEAFF | TGCGCCAGCACCAACTACGGTGAAGCTTTCTTT
TRBJ1-6 | TRBD1 | . | TRBV5-6 | CASSLGTGGSHSPLHF | TGTGCCAGCAGCCTCGGGACAGGGGGTAGTCATTCACCCCTCCACTTT
TRBJ2-5 | . | . | TRBV7-9 | CASSLARMEETQYF | TGTGCCAGCAGCTTAGCCAGGATGGAAGAGACCCAGTACTTC
TRBJ2-1 | TRBD2 | . | TRBV10-3 | CAIWGGSYNEQFF | TGTGCCATCTGGGGGGGGTCCTACAATGAGCAGTTCTTC
TRBJ2-5 | . | . | TRBV14 | CASSQLDLAGETQYF | TGTGCCAGCAGCCAATTGGACTTGGCGGGTGAGACCCAGTACTTC
TRBJ2-7 | TRBD2 | . | TRBV6-6 | CASSQTSGGLFSYEQYF | TGTGCCAGCAGTCAGACTAGCGGGGGCCTCTTTTCCTACGAGCAGTACTTC
TRBJ2-3 | . | few | TRBV18 | CASRPPGDTDTQYF | TGTGCCAGCCGCCCCCCGGGGGACACAGATACGCAGTATTTT
TRBJ1-2 | TRBD1 | once | TRBV4-1 | CASSQQTGGAYGYTF | TGCGCCAGCAGCCAACAGACAGGGGGCGCGTATGGCTACACCTTC
TRBJ2-5 | TRBD1 | . | TRBV3-1/TRBV3-2 | CASSQGLRTGITETQYF | TGTGCCAGCAGCCAAGGACTACGGACAGGGATTACAGAGACCCAGTACTTC
TRBJ2-1 | . | once | TRBV2 | CASSAVAGHNEQFF | TGTGCCAGCAGTGCGGTGGCAGGTCACAATGAGCAGTTCTTC
TRBJ2-2 | . | . | TRBV3-1/TRBV3-2 | CASSQGAVNTGELFF | TGTGCCAGCAGCCAAGGGGCAGTGAACACCGGGGAGCTGTTTTTT
TRBJ1-2 | . | . | TRBV3-1/TRBV3-2 | CASSQDQVFRSYGYTF | TGTGCCAGCAGCCAAGACCAGGTATTCCGGTCCTATGGCTACACCTTC
TRBJ2-7 | . | . | TRBV6-5 | CASSRTDLYEQYF | TGTGCCAGCAGCAGGACAGATCTGTACGAGCAGTACTTC
TRBJ1-1 | TRBD1 | . | TRBV6-5 | CASSYGQGTAFF | TGTGCCAGCAGCTACGGACAGGGTACAGCTTTCTTT
TRBJ2-2 | . | . | TRBV30 | CAWSVSFGQGGTGELFF | TGTGCCTGGAGTGTAAGCTTTGGCCAGGGCGGTACCGGGGAGCTGTTTTTT
TRBJ1-1 | . | . | TRBV19 | CASSIGETEAFF | TGTGCCAGTAGTATTGGGGAGACTGAAGCTTTCTTT
TRBJ1-1 | . | . | TRBV15 | CATSEPGGVNTEAFF | TGTGCCACCAGCGAGCCCGGGGGGGTGAACACTGAAGCTTTCTTT
TRBJ2-3 | TRBD2 | . | TRBV20-1 | CSASHLGRIRAGGHPDTQYF | TGCAGTGCTAGTCACCTGGGACGAATCAGAGCGGGGGGCCATCCAGATACGCAGTATTTT
TRBJ2-1 | TRBD2 | . | TRBV11-2 | CASSLAGGPSEQFF | TGTGCCAGCAGCTTAGCGGGGGGGCCAAGTGAGCAGTTCTTC
TRBJ2-7 | . | once | TRBV4-1 | CASSQEGGGEQYF | TGCGCCAGCAGCCAAGAGGGGGGAGGCGAGCAGTACTTC